Within the sample, the clone carrying this T cell receptor (gamma chain) is hyperexpanded. This record comes from a study of gamma-delta T cells after stem cell transplantation. TCRdb reanalyzed the RT-PCR reads using CATT. Here the sample spans under 600 gamma-chain clones, 20% to 25% being singletons. V was pared by 3 bases and J by 4 bases, with 0 bases of the junction left unmatched. This CDR3 has 11 residues. CDR1 and CDR2 (germline): GITISATS, ISYDGTV (reference sequence). The receptor comes from a human donor. It is not recorded whose cells these are; they may come from a transplant donor. The sequencing sample was made of gamma-delta T cells. V usage is TRGV9 and J usage is TRGJ1 or TRGJ2. The CDR3 is CALWEYYKKLF. The CDR3 nucleotides read TGTGCCTTGTGGGAGTATTATAAGAAACTCTTT.